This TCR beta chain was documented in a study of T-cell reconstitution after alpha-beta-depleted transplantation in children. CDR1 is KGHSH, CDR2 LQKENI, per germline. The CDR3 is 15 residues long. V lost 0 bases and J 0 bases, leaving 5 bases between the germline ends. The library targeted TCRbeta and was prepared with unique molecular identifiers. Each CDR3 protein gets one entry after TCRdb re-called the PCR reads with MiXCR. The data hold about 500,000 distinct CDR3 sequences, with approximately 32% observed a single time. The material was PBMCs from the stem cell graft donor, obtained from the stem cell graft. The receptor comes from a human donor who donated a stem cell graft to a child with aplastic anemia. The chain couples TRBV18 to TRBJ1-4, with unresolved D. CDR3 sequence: CASSPPSTTNEKLFF. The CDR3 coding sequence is TGTGCCAGCTCACCACCGAGTACAACTAATGAAAAACTGTTTTTT.